This TCR beta chain originates from a study of graft-versus-host responses after intestinal transplantation. Study-wide background: Every recipient underwent anti-thymocyte globulin induction, then tacrolimus and steroids for approximately 3 years. Study observations and caveats: Graft-donor T cell macrochimerism coincided with high graft-versus-host to host-versus-graft clonal ratios in allografts.

The data were produced by immunoSEQ multiplex PCR, yet TCRdb's version contains in-frame clones alone and is incomplete. The table lists under 30,000 clones, approximately 90% of them singletons. In the case of this clone: What it binds is unknown.

Per the germline V gene, CDR1 is SGHAT and CDR2 is FQNNGV. The CDR3 is 11 amino acids. The sequencing used PBMCs, collected around 40 days after intestinal transplant. The sequence came from a human patient who received an intestinal transplant, so some T cells may come from the graft donor. The rearrangement links TRBV11-2 to TRBJ2-5, with no clear D. The closer fit of TRBJ2-7 to the DNA end suggests the J call may be wrong. CDR3 nucleotides: TGTGCCAGCAGCACAACCTACGAGCAGTACTTC. Translated: CASSTTYEQYF.